This TCR beta chain was obtained from a study of blood T cells in healthy people across ages. For this clonotype: Its antigen is not known.

Sample-barcoded 5' priming and a J-beta primer mix drove a second PCR of about 6 to 11 cycles. One entry per CDR3 protein, called by TCRdb with MiXCR from the 5' RACE reads. Here the sample spans fewer than 1,000,000 distinct CDR3 sequences, 35% to 60% being singletons. The CDR3 sequence is 15 residues long. The ends were cut back, 4 bases at V and 8 bases at J, with 18 bases in the middle. CDR1 and CDR2 (germline): GTSNPN, SVGIG (reference sequence). Broader study findings: The fall in TCR beta diversity per million T cells was roughly linear with age. Strong correlation linked observed beta diversity and percent naive T cells.

Input material: blood. The receptor was isolated from a man older than 75 in good health. V usage is TRBV30 and J usage is TRBJ1-6; possibly TRBD1 for D (5 bases). The CDR3 bases are TGTGCCTGGACCTCGGGCCTAACGGGGGATTCACCCCTCCACTTT. This sequence encodes CAWTSGLTGDSPLHF.